The 20 T cell receptor beta chains reported below all come from one sample, sequenced in a study of shared clonotypes between healthy human individuals. Assay: immunoSEQ multiplex PCR; the TCRdb copy retains only in-frame clones and omits some. This sample has about 2.1 million clones, with around 95% found just once. Naive CD8 cells lacked CD45RO and underwent positive selection for CCR7, leaving out terminally differentiated effector memory CD45RA+ cells. The source material was naive CD8+ T cells from PBMCs. These receptors came from a man between 18 and 35 years old in good health. Some clones in this sample may be carry-over from other donors' samples.

The gene calls are TRBV9 and TRBJ2-7; TRBD2 might be the D (5 bases). Looked up from germline, CDR1 is SGDLS and CDR2 is YYNGEE. V was shortened by 3 bases and J by 1 base, with 14 bases between the two germline ends. The CDR3 length is 15 residues. CDR3 DNA sequence: TGTGCCAGCAGCGCCGGAGCGGACCTATCCTACGAGCAGTACTTC. Protein: CASSAGADLSYEQYF.

This clone appeared once. The chain carries TRBV29-1 and TRBJ2-1, with 7 bases that match TRBD2. This CDR3 has 15 residues. J was trimmed by 4 bases and V by 0 bases; bases with no gene match: 6. Germline assignment: CDR1 SQVTM and CDR2 ANQGSEA. As DNA, the CDR3 is TGCAGCGTTGAAGACGGGGTCGGGGGGTACAATGAGCAGTTCTTC. Encoded protein: CSVEDGVGGYNEQFF.

The chain joins TRBV4-1 to TRBJ2-3, with D perhaps matching TRBD2 (6 bases). With 4 bases removed from V and 3 bases from J, the gap between germline ends came to 17 bases. Looked up from germline, CDR1 is MGHRA and CDR2 is YSYEKL. The length of the CDR3 is 16 residues. The CDR3, as DNA: TGCGCCAGCAGCCGCAGGGAGGCGGGATTGACAGATACGCAGTATTTT. It encodes CASSRREAGLTDTQYF.

In regard to this clone: The CDR3 carries no conserved terminal phenylalanine or tryptophan, so it likely arises from a read error. Because the CDR3's place on the DNA is in doubt, the DNA is left out and the CDR3 is given as listed by TCRdb. J is TRBJ2-3 and V is TRBV5-6; no DNA check was done on the table's D call, TRBD2. Germline CDR1 and CDR2: SGHDT and YYEEEE. The CDR3 sequence runs 14 residues, both termini included. The CDR3 spells CASSRSSVRTRKSS.

This clone was seen a single time. Other DNA sequences in this specimen translate into the identical CDR3. V usage is TRBV4-1 and J usage is TRBJ2-1, with 9 bases fitting TRBD2. Trimming cost V 3 bases and J 4 bases; bases outside gene matches: 1. Germline CDR1 and CDR2: MGHRA and YSYEKL. This CDR3 spans 14 amino acids. CDR3: CASSQREGYNEQFF. The CDR3 nucleotides are TGCGCCAGCAGCCAGCGGGAGGGGTACAATGAGCAGTTCTTC.

This chain connects TRBV10-3 to TRBJ2-6; possibly TRBD1 for D (5 bases). Trimming removed 1 base from V and 0 bases from J, with 13 bases in between. This CDR3 has 18 amino acids. Germline V CDR1 and CDR2: ENHRY, SYGVKD. The CDR3: CAISEFGGQSSGANVLTF. CDR3 sequence (DNA): TGTGCCATCAGTGAGTTTGGTGGACAAAGCTCTGGGGCCAACGTCCTGACTTTC.

As for this clone: Within the sample, other DNA sequences also encode this same CDR3. J is TRBJ2-3 and V is TRBV28; TRBD2 agrees at 7 bases. The CDR3 loop spans 14 amino acids. The V gene end was trimmed by 2 bases and the J gene end by 6 bases; junction bases not matched to a gene: 5. CDR1 is MDHEN and CDR2 is SYDVKM in the germline V gene. The chain's CDR3 is CASSLGLAADTQYF. The CDR3 nucleotides are TGTGCCAGCAGTTTAGGCCTAGCGGCTGATACGCAGTATTTT. The complete variable domain, with remaining parts taken from reference TRBV28 and TRBJ2-3, reads DVKVTQSSRYLVKRTGEKVFLECVQDMDHENMFWYRQDPGLGLRLIYFSYDVKMKEKGDIPEGYSVSREKKERFSLILESASTNQTSMYLCASSLGLAADTQYFGPGTRLTVL.

The CDR3 sequence: CASSLDKGREETQYF. As DNA, the CDR3 is TGTGCCAGCAGCTTAGACAAGGGACGAGAAGAGACCCAGTACTTC. The rearrangement uses TRBV7-9 and TRBJ2-5; possibly TRBD1 or TRBD2 for D (5 bases each). CDR1 and CDR2 (germline): SEHNR, FQNEAQ (reference sequence). V was cut by 1 base and J by 3 bases, with 12 bases left in between. The CDR3 contains 15 residues.

V and J are TRBV10-3 and TRBJ2-7, with TRBD2 matching over 11 bases. V gave up 6 bases and J gave up 0 bases; unmatched junction bases: 4. Germline values: CDR1 ENHRY, CDR2 SYGVKD. CDR3 size: 15 residues. The CDR3 region has the DNA TGTGCCATCAGGATTACTAGCGGGGGCTCCTACGAGCAGTACTTC. Protein sequence: CAIRITSGGSYEQYF.

The genes are TRBV5-1 and TRBJ1-3, with D possibly TRBD1 on 5 matching bases. The CDR3 contains 15 residues. Between the trimmed V and J ends, which lost 4 bases and 2 bases, there was a span of 13 bases. Germline V gene lookup returns CDR1 SGHRS and CDR2 YFSETQ. The CDR3 DNA is TGCGCCAGCAGCGCAACAGGTCTGGCTGGAAACACCATATATTTT. It encodes CASSATGLAGNTIYF.

This clone was detected once. V and J are TRBV7-6 and TRBJ2-7, with 7 bases fitting TRBD1. Germline trimming cut 5 bases from V and 9 bases from J; bases unmatched to any gene: 16. The CDR3 is 15 amino acids. Germline V gene lookup returns CDR1 SGHVS and CDR2 FNYEAQ. CDR3 nucleotide sequence: TGTGCCAGCAGCCTTACTCCAGACAGGGTCTTGGGGCAGTACTTC. Translated, it gives CASSLTPDRVLGQYF.

The chain recombines TRBV4-1 with TRBJ2-7; the match to TRBD2 covers 9 bases. The V gene's germline CDR1 is MGHRA and CDR2 YSYEKL. The CDR3 length is 14 residues. J was trimmed by 3 bases and V by 5 bases; bases with no gene match: 5. In nucleotides, the CDR3 is TGCGCCAGCAGCTGGGTACTAGCGGGCTACGAGCAGTACTTC. This codes for CASSWVLAGYEQYF.

This chain connects TRBV13 to TRBJ2-4; 12 bases are a match to TRBD2. Germline V lookup: CDR1 PRHDT, CDR2 FYEKMQ (reference sequence). V lost 6 bases and J lost 1; bases outside the gene matches: 10. The CDR3 loop spans 18 amino acids. The CDR3 DNA reads as TGTGCCAGCAGTTCATCCCGACTAGCGGGAGCGGCCAAAAACATTCAGTACTTC. Its protein product is CASSSSRLAGAAKNIQYF.

The chain recombines TRBV7-2 with TRBJ1-1; D is ambiguous. The length of the CDR3 is 12 residues. V was clipped by 5 bases and J by 6 bases, with 10 bases between them. Germline assignment: CDR1 SGHTA and CDR2 FQGNSA. The CDR3 loop reads CASSPLGSEAFF. CDR3 DNA sequence: TGTGCCAGCAGCCCCCTAGGCTCTGAAGCTTTCTTT.

The chain joins TRBV27 to TRBJ2-7; 8 nucleotides match TRBD2. From germline, CDR1 is MNHEY and CDR2 SMNVEV (reference sequence). Losses at the gene ends were 3 bases for V and 4 bases for J; bases not matched to a gene: 2. The CDR3 has 13 residues. The CDR3 sequence is CASSFTSGYEQYF. The CDR3 coding sequence is TGTGCCAGCAGTTTCACTAGCGGATACGAGCAGTACTTC.

V is TRBV28 and J is TRBJ2-3; 10 positions agree with TRBD1. CDR1 MDHEN and CDR2 SYDVKM come from the germline V gene. V lost 3 bases, J lost 0 bases, and 12 bases stayed unmatched. The CDR3 spans 19 residues. CDR3 residues: CASSFGTGEALGSTDTQYF. Here the CDR3 DNA reads TGTGCCAGCAGTTTCGGGACAGGGGAGGCCCTTGGGAGCACAGATACGCAGTATTTT. The variable domain in full, with the rest retrieved from reference TRBV28 and TRBJ2-3, is DVKVTQSSRYLVKRTGEKVFLECVQDMDHENMFWYRQDPGLGLRLIYFSYDVKMKEKGDIPEGYSVSREKKERFSLILESASTNQTSMYLCASSFGTGEALGSTDTQYFGPGTRLTVL.

The rearrangement links TRBV5-1 to TRBJ2-7; D may match TRBD1 or TRBD2 (5 bases each). Germline lookup yields CDR1 SGHRS and CDR2 YFSETQ. The CDR3 consists of 15 residues. V was cut by 0 bases and J by 4 bases, with 14 bases left in between. CDR3 residues: CASSLAEGIKYEQYF. DNA for the CDR3: TGCGCCAGCAGCTTGGCCGAGGGGATAAAATACGAGCAGTACTTC.

The chain carries TRBV6-6 and TRBJ2-7; D is ambiguous. V lost 0 bases and J lost 1, with 10 bases in between. CDR1 and CDR2 from the germline V gene are MNHNY and SVGAGI (reference sequence). The CDR3 contains 15 residues. CDR3 bases: TGTGCCAGCAGTTACTCAGGTCCGCGGTCCTACGAGCAGTACTTC. Amino acid sequence: CASSYSGPRSYEQYF.

This chain uses TRBV7-8 with TRBJ2-3; D remains ambiguous. The CDR3 loop spans 14 amino acids. V dropped 3 bases and J dropped 0 bases, with 7 bases sitting between them. Per the germline V gene, CDR1 is SGHVS and CDR2 is FQNEAQ. The CDR3 loop is CASSFQRSTDTQYF. The DNA for the CDR3 is TGTGCCAGCAGCTTTCAGAGGAGCACAGATACGCAGTATTTT.

This clone was counted between two and nine times. The chain employs TRBV14 and TRBJ1-4; D perhaps matches TRBD1 (5 bases). There are 15 residues in the CDR3. The germline V gene has CDR1 SGHDN and CDR2 FVKESK. V gave up 1 base and J gave up 4 bases, with 10 bases separating them. CDR3 residues: CASSQVGGSNEKLFF. The CDR3 DNA reads TGTGCCAGCAGCCAAGTTGGGGGAAGTAATGAAAAACTGTTTTTT.